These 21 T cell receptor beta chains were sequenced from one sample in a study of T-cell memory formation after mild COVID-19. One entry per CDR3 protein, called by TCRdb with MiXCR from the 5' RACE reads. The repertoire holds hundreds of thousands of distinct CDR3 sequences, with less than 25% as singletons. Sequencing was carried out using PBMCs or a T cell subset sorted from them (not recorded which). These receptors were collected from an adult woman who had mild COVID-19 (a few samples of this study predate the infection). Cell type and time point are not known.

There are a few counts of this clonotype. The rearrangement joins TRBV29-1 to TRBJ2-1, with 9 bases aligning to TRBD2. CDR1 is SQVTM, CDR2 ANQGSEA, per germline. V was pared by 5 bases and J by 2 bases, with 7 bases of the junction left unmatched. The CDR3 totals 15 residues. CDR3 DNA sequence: TGCAGCGTTCTTCCTAGCGGGATGCCCTACAATGAGCAGTTCTTC. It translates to CSVLPSGMPYNEQFF.

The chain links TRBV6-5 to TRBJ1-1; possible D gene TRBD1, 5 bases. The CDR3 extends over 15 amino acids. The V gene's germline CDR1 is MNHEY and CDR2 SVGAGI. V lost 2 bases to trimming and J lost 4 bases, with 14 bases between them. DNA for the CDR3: TGTGCCAGCAGTTACCGCAGGGAGAGCGTCACTGAAGCTTTCTTT. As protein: CASSYRRESVTEAFF.

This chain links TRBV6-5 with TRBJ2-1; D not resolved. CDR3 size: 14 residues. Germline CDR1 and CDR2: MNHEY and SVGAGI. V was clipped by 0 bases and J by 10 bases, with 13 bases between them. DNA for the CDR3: TGTGCCAGCAGTTACTCGTATGACACCGGAGAGCAGTTCTTC. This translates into CASSYSYDTGEQFF.

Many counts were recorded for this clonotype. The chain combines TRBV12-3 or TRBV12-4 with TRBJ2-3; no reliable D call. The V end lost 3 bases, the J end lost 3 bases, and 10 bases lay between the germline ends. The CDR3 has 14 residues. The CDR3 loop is CASSLSAGTDTQYF. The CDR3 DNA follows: TGTGCCAGCAGTTTGAGCGCCGGGACAGATACGCAGTATTTT.

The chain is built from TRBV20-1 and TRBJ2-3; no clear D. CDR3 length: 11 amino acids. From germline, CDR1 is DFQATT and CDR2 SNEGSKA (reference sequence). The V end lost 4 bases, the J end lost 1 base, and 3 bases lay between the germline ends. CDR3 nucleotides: TGCAGTGCTATACGCACAGATACGCAGTATTTT. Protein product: CSAIRTDTQYF.

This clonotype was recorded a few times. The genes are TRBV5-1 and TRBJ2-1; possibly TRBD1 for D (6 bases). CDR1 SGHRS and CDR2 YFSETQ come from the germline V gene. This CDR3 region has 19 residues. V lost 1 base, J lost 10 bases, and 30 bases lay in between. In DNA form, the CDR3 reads TGCGCCAGCAGCTTGCCCAAGGACAGTTCCGGGGTGTTCGGATTGGAGCAGTTCTTC. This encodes CASSLPKDSSGVFGLEQFF.

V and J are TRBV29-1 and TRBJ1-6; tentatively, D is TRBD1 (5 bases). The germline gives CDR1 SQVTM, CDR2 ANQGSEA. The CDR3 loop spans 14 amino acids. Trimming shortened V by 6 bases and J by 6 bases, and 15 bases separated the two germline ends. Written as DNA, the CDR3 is TGCAGCGTGGCGGGGGACGGACCTAATTCACCCCTCCACTTT. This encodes CSVAGDGPNSPLHF.

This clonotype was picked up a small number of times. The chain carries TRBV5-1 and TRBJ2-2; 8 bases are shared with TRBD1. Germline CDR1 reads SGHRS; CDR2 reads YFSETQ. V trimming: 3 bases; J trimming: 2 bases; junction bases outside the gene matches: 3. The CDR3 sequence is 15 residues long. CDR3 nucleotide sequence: TGCGCCAGCAGCTGGACAGGGAGAAACACCGGGGAGCTGTTTTTT. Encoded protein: CASSWTGRNTGELFF.

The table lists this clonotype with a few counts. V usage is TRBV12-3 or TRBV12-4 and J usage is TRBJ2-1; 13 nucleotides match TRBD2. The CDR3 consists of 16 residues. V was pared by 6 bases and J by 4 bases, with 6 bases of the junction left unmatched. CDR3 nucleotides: TGTGCCAGCAGCCAGACTAGCGGGAGGCCGTACAATGAGCAGTTCTTC. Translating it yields CASSQTSGRPYNEQFF.

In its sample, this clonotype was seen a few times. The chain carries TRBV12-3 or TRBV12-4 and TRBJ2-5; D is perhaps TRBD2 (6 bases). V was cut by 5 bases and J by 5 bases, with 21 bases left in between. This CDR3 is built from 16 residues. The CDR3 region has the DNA TGTGCCAGCAGTCCACGGGAGTCCGCCAATGTGGAGACCCAGTACTTC. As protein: CASSPRESANVETQYF.

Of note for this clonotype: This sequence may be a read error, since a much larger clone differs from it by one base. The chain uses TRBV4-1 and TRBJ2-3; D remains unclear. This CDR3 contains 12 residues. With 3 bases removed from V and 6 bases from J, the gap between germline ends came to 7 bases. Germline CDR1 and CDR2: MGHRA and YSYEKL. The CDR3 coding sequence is TGCGCCAGCAGCCATGTATCTGATACGCAGTATTTT. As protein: CASSHVSDTQYF.

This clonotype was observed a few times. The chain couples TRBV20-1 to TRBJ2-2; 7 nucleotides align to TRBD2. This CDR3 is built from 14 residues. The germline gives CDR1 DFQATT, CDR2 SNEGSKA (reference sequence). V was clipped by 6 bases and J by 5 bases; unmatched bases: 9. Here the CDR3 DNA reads TGCAGTGCAATTAGGACTAGTATTACCGGGGAGCTGTTTTTT. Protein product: CSAIRTSITGELFF.

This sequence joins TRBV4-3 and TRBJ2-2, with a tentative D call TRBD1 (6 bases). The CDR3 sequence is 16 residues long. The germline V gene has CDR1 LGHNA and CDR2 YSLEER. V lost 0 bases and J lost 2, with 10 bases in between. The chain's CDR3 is CASSQDAGANTGELFF. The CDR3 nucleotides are TGCGCCAGCAGCCAAGATGCAGGGGCTAACACCGGGGAGCTGTTTTTT.

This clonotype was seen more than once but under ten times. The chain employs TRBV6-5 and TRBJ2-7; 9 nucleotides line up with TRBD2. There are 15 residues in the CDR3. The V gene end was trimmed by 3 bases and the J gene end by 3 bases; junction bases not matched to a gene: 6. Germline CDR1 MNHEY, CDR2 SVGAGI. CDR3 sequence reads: CASSYSSGGIYEQYF. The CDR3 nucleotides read TGTGCCAGCAGTTATTCCAGCGGGGGGATCTACGAGCAGTACTTC.

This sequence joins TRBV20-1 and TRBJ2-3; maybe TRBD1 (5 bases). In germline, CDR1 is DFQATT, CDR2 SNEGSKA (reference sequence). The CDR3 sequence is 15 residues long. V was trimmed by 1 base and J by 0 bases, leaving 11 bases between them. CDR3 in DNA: TGCAGTGCTAGAGGTGGGCAGGGAAGCACAGATACGCAGTATTTT. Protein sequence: CSARGGQGSTDTQYF.

The CDR3 DNA reads TGTGCCAGCAGCATCAACATCGCAGATACGCAGTATTTT. Translated: CASSINIADTQYF. V usage is TRBV11-1 and J usage is TRBJ2-3; D unclear. Trimming took off 5 bases at V and 4 bases at J, with 10 bases between the two ends. This CDR3 comprises 13 residues. Germline loops: CDR1 SGHAT, CDR2 FQDESV (reference sequence).

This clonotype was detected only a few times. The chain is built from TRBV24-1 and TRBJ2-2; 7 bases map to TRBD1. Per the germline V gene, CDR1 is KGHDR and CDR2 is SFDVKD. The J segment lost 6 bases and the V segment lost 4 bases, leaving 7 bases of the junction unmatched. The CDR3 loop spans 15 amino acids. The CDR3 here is CATSDKDRYAGELFF. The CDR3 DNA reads TGTGCCACCAGTGACAAGGACAGGTACGCCGGGGAGCTGTTTTTT.

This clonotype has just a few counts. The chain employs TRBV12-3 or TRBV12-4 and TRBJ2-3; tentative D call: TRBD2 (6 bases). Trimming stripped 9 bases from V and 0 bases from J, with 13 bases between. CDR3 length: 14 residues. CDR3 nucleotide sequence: TGTGCCAGTTTTGGCGGGGCTAGCACAGATACGCAGTATTTT. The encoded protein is CASFGGASTDTQYF.

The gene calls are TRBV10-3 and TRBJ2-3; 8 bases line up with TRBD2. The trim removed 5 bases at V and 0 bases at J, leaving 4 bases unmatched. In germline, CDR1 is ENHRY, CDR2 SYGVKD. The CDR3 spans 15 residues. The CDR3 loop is CAISSPSGSTDTQYF. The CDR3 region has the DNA TGTGCCATCAGTTCCCCTAGCGGGAGCACAGATACGCAGTATTTT.

CDR3 nucleotides: TGTGCCAGCAGCAAAGTATCCGAGCGGGGGGCAGGAGAGACCCAGTACTTC. Translation gives CASSKVSERGAGETQYF. The J gene is TRBJ2-5, the V gene TRBV21-1; TRBD2, the table's D call, lacks a check against the DNA. TRBV21-1 constitutes a pseudogene. This CDR3 has 17 residues.

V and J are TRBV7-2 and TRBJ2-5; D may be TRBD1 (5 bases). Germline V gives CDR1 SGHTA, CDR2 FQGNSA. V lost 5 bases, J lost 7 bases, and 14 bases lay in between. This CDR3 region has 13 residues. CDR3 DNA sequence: TGTGCCAGCAGCCTGGACACCATGGGGACCCAGTACTTC. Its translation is CASSLDTMGTQYF. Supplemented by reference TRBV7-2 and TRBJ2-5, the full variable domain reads GAGVSQSPSNKVTEKGKDVELRCDPISGHTALYWYRQSLGQGLEFLIYFQGNSAPDKSGLPSDRFSAERTGGSVSTLTIQRTQQEDSAVYLCASSLDTMGTQYFGPGTRLLVL.